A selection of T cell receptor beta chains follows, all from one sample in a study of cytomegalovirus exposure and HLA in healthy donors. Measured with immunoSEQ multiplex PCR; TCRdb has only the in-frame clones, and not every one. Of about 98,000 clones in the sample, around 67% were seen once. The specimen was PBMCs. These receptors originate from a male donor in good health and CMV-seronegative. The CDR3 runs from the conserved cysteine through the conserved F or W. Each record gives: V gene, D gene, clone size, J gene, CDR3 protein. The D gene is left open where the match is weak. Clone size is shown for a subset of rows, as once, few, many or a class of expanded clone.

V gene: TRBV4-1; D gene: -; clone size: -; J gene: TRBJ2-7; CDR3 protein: CASSQATTGKGEQYF
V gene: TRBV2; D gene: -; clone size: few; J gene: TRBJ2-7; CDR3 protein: CASSEDYYEQYF
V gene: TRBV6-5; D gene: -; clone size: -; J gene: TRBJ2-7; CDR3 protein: CASRSTGDSSYEQYF
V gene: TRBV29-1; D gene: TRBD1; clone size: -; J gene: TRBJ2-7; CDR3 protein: CSVWDRDSYEQYF
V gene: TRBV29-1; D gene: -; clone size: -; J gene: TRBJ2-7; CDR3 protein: CSVVVFGSKEGEQYF
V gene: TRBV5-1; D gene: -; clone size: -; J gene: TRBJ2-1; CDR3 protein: CASRLGLYNEQFF
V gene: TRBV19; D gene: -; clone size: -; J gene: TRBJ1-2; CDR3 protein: CASSVQGVSYGYTF
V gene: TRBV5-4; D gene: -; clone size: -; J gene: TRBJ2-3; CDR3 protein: CASSPKRSQGVVSDTQYF
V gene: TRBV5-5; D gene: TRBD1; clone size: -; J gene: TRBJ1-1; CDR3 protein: CASSRTGTASEAFF
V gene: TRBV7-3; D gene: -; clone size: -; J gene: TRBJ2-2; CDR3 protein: CASSMSNTGELFF